The clone carrying this T cell receptor beta chain showed up just once. The data are from a study of blood T cell repertoires in COVID-19. Study background: Italy, Spain and the United States were the sources of the convalescent and acute COVID-19 samples. Sample material is recorded as cDNA or gDNA derived from T cells, B-cell-depleted T cells, or PBMCs.

Using immunoSEQ multiplex PCR, the repertoire was profiled, and TCRdb retains in-frame clones only, with some absent. Of 100,000 to 150,000 clones listed, about 80% were seen once; the top ten hold over 9.5%. Sequencing was done on a sample of peripheral blood. The clonotype comes from a man between 60 and 75 years old with acute or convalescent COVID-19.

In DNA, the CDR3 is TGTGCCAGCAGTGGACAGGGGGCGCTTACCTATGGCTACACCTTC. Translated, it gives CASSGQGALTYGYTF. The rearrangement links TRBV25-1 to TRBJ1-2; TRBD1 matches at 10 bases. V lost 4 bases and J lost 4; bases outside the gene matches: 6. The CDR3 consists of 15 residues. Germline CDR1 reads MGHDK; CDR2 reads SYGVNS.